The 26 T cell receptor beta chains below were found in one sample sequenced in a study of beta chain features in type 1 diabetes. Findings and limits, study-wide: Patients with Type 1 diabetes showed moderately but significantly shorter TCRB CDR3s in all four CD4+ subsets.

Which antigens these TCRs recognize remains unknown. cDNA synthesis used the whole RNA isolate, giving expressed TCRB sequences. The protocol was immunoSEQ multiplex PCR, while the TCRdb copy is restricted to in-frame clones and leaves out a portion. The repertoire consists of 200,000 to 300,000 clones, with about 14% occurring once and the leading ten covering approximately 0.021%. Material for sequencing was naive CD4+ T cells from blood. These receptors came from a man aged 25-45 years with type 1 diabetes.

CDR3 DNA sequence: TGTGCCATTGGAAGTAGGACAGAGAATCAGCCCCAGCATTTT. Its protein is CAIGSRTENQPQHF. The gene calls are TRBV10-3 and TRBJ1-5, with a weak D call TRBD1 (6 bases). Germline CDR1 reads ENHRY; CDR2 reads SYGVKD. This CDR3 has 14 amino acids. Trimming removed 9 bases from V and 4 bases from J, with 16 bases in between.

This rearrangement joins TRBV5-1 to TRBJ2-7; 7 bases fit TRBD2. Germline assignment: CDR1 SGHRS and CDR2 YFSETQ. V lost 0 bases and J lost 13; bases outside the gene matches: 13. The CDR3 runs 14 residues. The CDR3 region is CASSLDWGGLNGYF. The CDR3 DNA reads as TGCGCCAGCAGCTTGGATTGGGGAGGGTTGAACGGCTACTTC.

The chain links TRBV2 to TRBJ2-2; 11 bases line up with TRBD2. CDR1 is SNHLY and CDR2 is FYNNEI in the germline V gene. J gave up 1 base and V 6 bases, and 4 bases lay outside the gene matches. The CDR3 contains 16 residues. The CDR3 nucleotides are TGTGCCAGCAGCATCGGGACTAGCGGGAACACCGGGGAGCTGTTTTTT. It yields the protein CASSIGTSGNTGELFF.

This rearrangement joins TRBV9 to TRBJ2-1; TRBD1 is a possible D gene (6 bases). Per germline, CDR1 SGDLS and CDR2 YYNGEE. Trimming left V 4 bases short and J 3 bases short, with 11 bases between. The length of the CDR3 is 14 residues. This CDR3 reads CASSSTGFYNEQFF. Here the CDR3 DNA reads TGTGCCAGCAGCTCTACAGGGTTCTACAATGAGCAGTTCTTC.

This clone was detected only a few times. The chain has TRBV9 and TRBJ2-5; no firm D call. Between the trimmed V and J ends, which lost 0 bases and 2 bases, there was a span of 14 bases. The CDR3 runs 16 residues. Germline CDR1 and CDR2: SGDLS and YYNGEE. CDR3 DNA sequence: TGTGCCAGCAGCGTAGCTACGAGCGTTGGTCAAGAGACCCAGTACTTC. This sequence encodes CASSVATSVGQETQYF.

V is TRBV27 and J is TRBJ2-5; D possibly corresponds to TRBD2 (6 bases). From germline, CDR1 is MNHEY and CDR2 SMNVEV (reference sequence). Trimming took off 5 bases at V and 5 bases at J, with 12 bases between the two ends. This CDR3 is 13 amino acids long. The CDR3 sequence: CASSGRRGETQYF. In DNA form, the CDR3 reads TGTGCCAGCAGTGGCCGGAGGGGTGAGACCCAGTACTTC.

This clone was counted between two and nine times. The chain employs TRBV29-1 and TRBJ2-7; D may be TRBD1 (8 bases). CDR3 length equals 13 residues. The germline gives CDR1 SQVTM, CDR2 ANQGSEA. Trimming pared 7 bases from V and 3 bases from J, leaving 16 bases between. CDR3 nucleotide sequence: TGCAGCGGCGGGGGTGGACAGGGCTACGAGCAGTACTTC. It yields the protein CSGGGGQGYEQYF.

This clone showed up just a few times. This sequence joins TRBV19 and TRBJ2-1; 9 bases are a match to TRBD2. In germline, CDR1 is LNHDA, CDR2 SQIVND (reference sequence). V dropped 0 bases and J dropped 9; count of bases not matched to a gene: 12. The CDR3 has 17 amino acids. The CDR3 nucleotides are TGTGCCAGTAGTATAGACCTCATTAGCGGGAGAGAGGTTGAGCAGTTCTTC. Its translation: CASSIDLISGREVEQFF.

The chain carries TRBV28 and TRBJ2-7, with a tentative D call TRBD1 (8 bases). The germline V and J ends were trimmed by 8 bases and 3 bases, with 26 bases remaining between them. The CDR3 consists of 17 residues. Germline CDR1 reads MDHEN; CDR2 reads SYDVKM. The DNA of the CDR3 is TGTGCCAGCCCTCCTGCCGGGGGGCAGGGGGCCATCTACGAGCAGTACTTC. Its protein product is CASPPAGGQGAIYEQYF.

This clone was observed a handful of times. The chain uses TRBV5-1 and TRBJ2-7; TRBD1 aligns across 7 bases. CDR3 length: 13 residues. The germline CDR1 and CDR2 sequences are SGHRS and YFSETQ. The junction had 2 bases not matched to a gene; V was cut back by 0 bases and J by 5 bases. Written as DNA, the CDR3 is TGCGCCAGCAGCTTGGGACAGGGTAACGAGCAGTACTTC. Protein sequence: CASSLGQGNEQYF.

This clone was picked up a small number of times. The V call is TRBV5-1, the J call TRBJ2-7; a possible D gene is TRBD2 (5 bases). This CDR3 spans 13 amino acids. V gave up 3 bases and J gave up 2 bases, with 9 bases separating them. Germline CDR1 reads SGHRS; CDR2 reads YFSETQ. Written as DNA, the CDR3 is TGCGCCAGCAGCTCCGACGGGGCCTACGAGCAGTACTTC. Translation gives CASSSDGAYEQYF.

There are a few counts of this clone. V gene TRBV11-2 combines with J gene TRBJ2-4, with D perhaps matching TRBD2 (5 bases). The germline V and J ends were trimmed by 7 bases and 2 bases, with 12 bases remaining between them. Germline CDR1 and CDR2: SGHAT and FQNNGV. This CDR3 is built from 14 residues. In DNA, the CDR3 is TGTGCCAGCAATCTAGCTGGGACCAAAAACATTCAGTACTTC. As protein: CASNLAGTKNIQYF.

The chain employs TRBV10-3 and TRBJ2-1; 10 bases agree with TRBD1. There are 14 residues in the CDR3. The germline gives CDR1 ENHRY, CDR2 SYGVKD. V lost 3 bases and J lost 11; bases outside the gene matches: 7. The CDR3 bases are TGTGCCATCAGTGACAACCGACAGGGGGCCCAGCAGTTCTTC. It codes for CAISDNRQGAQQFF.

The V gene is TRBV13, the J gene TRBJ2-7; 10 bases are a match to TRBD2. After removal of 4 bases from V and 0 bases from J, the junction contained 3 bases not matched to a gene. In germline, CDR1 is PRHDT, CDR2 FYEKMQ (reference sequence). This CDR3 spans 15 amino acids. In DNA, the CDR3 is TGTGCCAGCAGCTCTCTAGCGGGGGACTCCTACGAGCAGTACTTC. Encoded protein: CASSSLAGDSYEQYF.

The CDR3 DNA sequence: TGCGCCAGCAGGGAGGAGGAGACCCAGTACTTC. This translates into CASREEETQYF. The V call is TRBV5-1, the J call TRBJ2-5, with D perhaps TRBD2 (5 bases). Looked up from germline, CDR1 is SGHRS and CDR2 is YFSETQ. The CDR3 is 11 residues long. V lost 5 bases and J lost 5, with 7 bases in between.

This clone was recorded a few times. In DNA form, the CDR3 reads TGTGCCAGCAGCCCTGGACAGGGTGATGGCTACACCTTC. Its translation: CASSPGQGDGYTF. This rearrangement joins TRBV9 to TRBJ1-2, with 8 nucleotides matching TRBD1. Germline-derived CDR1 and CDR2 are SGDLS and YYNGEE. CDR3 length: 13 amino acids. Trimming removed 4 bases from V and 6 bases from J; junction bases left unmatched: 5. Looking up the rest from reference TRBV9 and TRBJ1-2 gives the full variable domain: DSGVTQTPKHLITATGQRVTLRCSPRSGDLSVYWYQQSLDQGLQFLIQYYNGEERAKGNILERFSAQQFPDLHSELNLSSLELGDSALYFCASSPGQGDGYTFGSGTRLTVV.

This clone was seen a few times. The chain is built from TRBV12-5 and TRBJ2-4; D is undetermined. Germline V lookup: CDR1 LGHNT, CDR2 FRNRAP. This CDR3 is 16 amino acids long. V was cut by 0 bases and J by 5 bases, with 14 bases left in between. The CDR3 reads CASGLVPRLGQNIQYF. CDR3 in DNA: TGTGCTAGTGGTTTGGTCCCCCGCCTGGGCCAAAACATTCAGTACTTC.

This clone has just a few counts. This sample includes further DNA sequences coding for the same CDR3. The rearrangement uses TRBV6-5 and TRBJ1-2; 8 bases align to TRBD1. V trimming: 5 bases; J trimming: 4 bases; junction bases outside the gene matches: 0. The CDR3 loop spans 12 amino acids. Germline lookup yields CDR1 MNHEY and CDR2 SVGAGI. The CDR3 loop reads CASSTGGYGYTF. The CDR3 bases are TGTGCCAGCAGTACAGGGGGCTATGGCTACACCTTC.

The V gene is TRBV6-6, the J gene TRBJ1-5; perhaps TRBD1 as D (6 bases). In germline, CDR1 is MNHNY, CDR2 SVGAGI (reference sequence). V lost 4 bases, J lost 3 bases, and 10 bases lay in between. There are 14 residues in the CDR3. The CDR3 loop reads CASSSDSYNQPQHF. The CDR3 nucleotides are TGTGCCAGCAGTTCGGACAGCTACAATCAGCCCCAGCATTTT.

In this sample, this clone turned up a few times. The chain uses TRBV5-1 and TRBJ1-1, with TRBD1 matching over 11 bases. The CDR3 totals 15 residues. V shed 4 bases, J shed 4 bases, and the junction held 6 bases outside the gene matches. CDR1 is SGHRS and CDR2 is YFSETQ in the germline V gene. The CDR3 region is CASSPTGQGGTEAFF. The CDR3 DNA follows: TGCGCCAGCAGCCCAACGGGACAGGGGGGCACTGAAGCTTTCTTT.

The genes are TRBV5-1 and TRBJ1-1; 12 positions agree with TRBD1. The CDR3 runs to 16 residues. Trimming took 3 bases from V and 4 from J; bases not matched to a gene: 7. Per the germline V gene, CDR1 is SGHRS and CDR2 is YFSETQ. The CDR3 protein is CASSSGTGGAGTEAFF. The CDR3, as DNA: TGCGCCAGCAGCTCCGGGACAGGGGGCGCGGGCACTGAAGCTTTCTTT.

This clone was counted only a few times. The chain combines TRBV6-5 with TRBJ2-7, with D perhaps TRBD1 (7 bases). CDR3 length: 13 residues. Trimming took off 2 bases at V and 7 bases at J, with 12 bases between the two ends. Germline-derived CDR1 and CDR2 are MNHEY and SVGAGI. For the CDR3, the DNA is TGTGCCAGCAGTTACGAGGGGGCGGGAGAGCAGTACTTC. It is translated as CASSYEGAGEQYF.

This clone was observed a few times. The gene calls are TRBV18 and TRBJ2-7; TRBD1 is a possible D gene (5 bases). V shed 2 bases and J shed 5 bases, with 10 bases lying between them. Germline V CDR1 and CDR2: KGHSH, LQKENI. The CDR3 totals 13 residues. CDR3 nucleotides: TGTGCCAGCTCACCATCAGGGTTCCACGAGCAGTACTTC. Protein product: CASSPSGFHEQYF.

This sequence joins TRBV30 and TRBJ1-5, with D hard to call. CDR1 GTSNPN and CDR2 SVGIG come from the germline V gene (reference sequence). The V end was cut by 0 bases, the J end by 3 bases, with 9 bases between. The CDR3 covers 14 residues. This CDR3 reads CAWSVVGFNQPQHF. The CDR3 DNA follows: TGTGCCTGGAGTGTAGTCGGTTTCAATCAGCCCCAGCATTTT.

This clone was seen a handful of times. The rearrangement uses TRBV18 and TRBJ1-2; tentatively, D is TRBD1 (5 bases). V was shortened by 6 bases and J by 3 bases, with 14 bases between the two germline ends. The CDR3 is 14 amino acids. CDR1 is KGHSH, CDR2 LQKENI, per germline. CDR3 DNA: TGTGCCAGCTCTCCGGGACTTCAGGACTATGGCTACACCTTC. This sequence encodes CASSPGLQDYGYTF.

This clone was observed a handful of times. This chain connects TRBV7-2 to TRBJ2-1; TRBD2 agrees at 8 bases. The CDR3 is made up of 14 amino acids. Germline V gene sequence: CDR1 SGHTA, CDR2 FQGNSA. The ends lost 1 base at V and 8 bases at J; junction bases unmatched: 4. This CDR3 is CASSLGSGSDEQFF. CDR3 DNA: TGTGCCAGCAGCTTAGGCAGCGGGAGTGATGAGCAGTTCTTC. The full variable domain, completed using reference TRBV7-2 and TRBJ2-1, is GAGVSQSPSNKVTEKGKDVELRCDPISGHTALYWYRQSLGQGLEFLIYFQGNSAPDKSGLPSDRFSAERTGGSVSTLTIQRTQQEDSAVYLCASSLGSGSDEQFFGPGTRLTVL.